The source of this T cell receptor beta chain is a study of beta chain features in type 1 diabetes. There are a few counts of this clone. Its antigen is as yet unknown. Every bit of the isolated RNA underwent reverse transcription, so sequencing read expressed TCRB transcripts. Profiling relied on immunoSEQ multiplex PCR, and the TCRdb table lists in-frame clones only, not all of them. The table includes around 240,000 clones, 16% detected once. Blood was drawn once from each donor into heparinised tubes. The draws averaged about 120 mL. Study-level findings and limits: Among all four CD4+ subsets, Type 1 diabetes patients had TCRB CDR3s that were moderately but significantly shorter.

The CDR3 loop spans 15 amino acids. Trimming pared 7 bases from V and 6 bases from J, leaving 18 bases between. Germline values: CDR1 MNHNY, CDR2 SVGAGI (reference sequence). Sequences were obtained from naive CD4+ T cells from blood. V and J are TRBV6-6 and TRBJ2-2; perhaps TRBD1 as D (5 bases). The TCR comes from a man aged 30 to 39 with type 1 diabetes. The CDR3, as DNA: TGTGCCAGCACCTTCCTACAGCCCAGGGCCGGGGAGCTGTTTTTT. Its translation: CASTFLQPRAGELFF.